These T cell receptor beta chains were read from a single sample in a study of control samples from healthy donors and cancer patients. The protocol was immunoSEQ multiplex PCR, while the TCRdb copy is restricted to in-frame clones and leaves out a portion. The table records around 99,000 clones, 90% of them present only once. The sequencing input was blood. These receptors all come from a human donor in good health. The donor label of this sample is uncertain. Each CDR3 is given with its conserved first and last residue. The D gene is left open where the match is weak. Clone sizes are given selectively: once, few, many, or a class where the clone is expanded.

d_call	v_call	clone_size	j_call	cdr3_aa	cdr3_nt
NA	TRBV20-1	NA	TRBJ1-4	CSASLRRTNEKLFF	TGCAGTGCTAGTCTTCGGAGGACTAATGAAAAACTGTTTTTT
NA	TRBV19	NA	TRBJ2-3	CASSTGSFSTDTQYF	TGTGCCAGTAGTACGGGATCATTTAGCACAGATACGCAGTATTTT
NA	TRBV24-1	NA	TRBJ2-3	CATSEAPRGTDTQYF	TGTGCCACCAGTGAGGCCCCCAGAGGCACAGATACGCAGTATTTT
NA	TRBV24-1	NA	TRBJ2-5	CATSDYRGGDGTQYF	TGTGCCACCAGTGATTACAGGGGGGGAGACGGGACCCAGTACTTC
NA	TRBV27	NA	TRBJ1-3	CASSRSGSGNTIYF	TGTGCCAGCAGCCGCAGTGGCTCTGGAAACACCATATATTTT
NA	TRBV6-6	medium-sized	TRBJ2-2	CASSYSKGTGELFF	TGTGCCAGCAGTTACTCGAAGGGTACCGGGGAGCTGTTTTTT
NA	TRBV11-2	NA	TRBJ2-7	CASSRGPGAIYEQYF	TGTGCCAGCAGCCGGGGGCCCGGTGCAATCTACGAGCAGTACTTC
NA	TRBV29-1	once	TRBJ1-2	CSAGGWGGYTF	TGCAGCGCCGGTGGTTGGGGAGGCTACACCTTC
NA	TRBV18	NA	TRBJ1-4	CASSDLPGEKLFF	TGTGCCAGCTCTGACCTCCCCGGCGAAAAACTGTTTTTT
TRBD1	TRBV3-1/TRBV3-2	NA	TRBJ2-3	CASSPYSQGVFTDTQYF	TGTGCCAGCAGCCCTTACTCGCAGGGGGTATTCACAGATACGCAGTATTTT
NA	TRBV7-2	NA	TRBJ1-5	CASSSRGGGESPQHF	TGTGCCAGCAGCTCCAGAGGCGGGGGCGAAAGCCCCCAGCATTTT
TRBD1	TRBV5-5	NA	TRBJ1-2	CASSPGQGFFYGYTF	TGTGCCAGCAGCCCGGGACAGGGATTCTTCTATGGCTACACCTTC
NA	TRBV7-9	NA	TRBJ1-2	CASSDFRISQYYGYTF	TGTGCCAGCAGCGATTTCCGTATTAGTCAGTACTATGGCTACACCTTC
TRBD2	TRBV10-2	NA	TRBJ2-3	CASATGTSGGVTDTQYF	TGCGCCAGCGCTACCGGGACTAGCGGGGGAGTCACAGATACGCAGTATTTT
TRBD1	TRBV11-3	NA	TRBJ2-2	CASSLDLGTGNTGELFF	TGTGCCAGCAGCTTAGATCTGGGGACAGGAAACACCGGGGAGCTGTTTTTT
NA	TRBV27	once	TRBJ2-1	CASSWAPASEIINEQFF	TGTGCCAGCAGTTGGGCCCCTGCTAGCGAGATTATCAATGAGCAGTTCTTC
NA	TRBV19	NA	TRBJ1-1	CASSTQGAGNTEAFF	TGTGCCAGTAGTACACAGGGCGCCGGGAACACTGAAGCTTTCTTT
NA	TRBV20-1	NA	TRBJ1-1	CSAYGYTEAFF	TGCAGTGCCTATGGGTACACTGAAGCTTTCTTT
TRBD2	TRBV5-1	once	TRBJ2-1	CASSFQAGSLRSYNEQFF	TGCGCCAGCAGCTTTCAAGCGGGGAGCCTTCGATCCTACAATGAGCAGTTCTTC
TRBD1	TRBV6-1	NA	TRBJ1-5	CASSDRDRVFDQPQHF	TGTGCCAGCAGTGACCGGGACAGGGTGTTCGATCAGCCCCAGCATTTT
NA	TRBV12-3/TRBV12-4	NA	TRBJ1-2	CASGGGYSYGYTF	TGTGCCTCCGGGGGGGGGTATAGCTATGGCTACACCTTC
NA	TRBV2	NA	TRBJ1-1	CASKREMNTEAFF	TGTGCCAGCAAAAGGGAAATGAACACTGAAGCTTTCTTT
TRBD1	TRBV20-1	NA	TRBJ1-5	CSARTGTPQHF	TGCAGTGCGAGGACAGGGACGCCCCAGCATTTT
NA	TRBV7-9	NA	TRBJ1-1	CASSLELALNTEAFF	TGTGCCAGCAGCTTAGAGCTCGCACTGAACACTGAAGCTTTCTTT
NA	TRBV6-5	NA	TRBJ1-2	CASTSNGANYGYTF	TGTGCCAGCACCTCCAATGGGGCTAACTATGGCTACACCTTC
NA	TRBV24-1	NA	TRBJ1-1	CATSDNLRSEAFF	TGTGCCACCAGTGATAATTTACGGTCAGAAGCTTTCTTT
TRBD1	TRBV6-5	NA	TRBJ1-2	CASSYSGGAGGYTF	TGTGCCAGCAGTTACTCAGGGGGCGCGGGTGGCTACACCTTC
NA	TRBV9	NA	TRBJ2-2	CASSVAFGVNTGELFF	TGTGCCAGCAGCGTAGCTTTCGGGGTTAACACCGGGGAGCTGTTTTTT
TRBD1	TRBV5-1	few	TRBJ1-1	CASSPGPGLRRGQMNTEAFF	TGCGCCAGCAGCCCCGGGCCCGGTCTTCGCAGGGGGCAAATGAACACTGAAGCTTTCTTT
NA	TRBV30	NA	TRBJ1-6	CASTGPYLFGSGLALHF	TGTGCCTCCACAGGGCCATACTTGTTTGGGTCCGGACTAGCCCTCCACTTT
TRBD1	TRBV19	NA	TRBJ1-1	CASSIEGTGNTEAFF	TGTGCCAGTAGTATAGAAGGGACAGGGAACACTGAAGCTTTCTTT
NA	TRBV12-5	NA	TRBJ2-2	CASGLDFRRGADTGELFF	TGTGCTAGTGGTTTGGATTTCCGCCGGGGGGCTGACACCGGGGAGCTGTTTTTT
TRBD1	TRBV27	NA	TRBJ1-2	CASSSIGTGGGWGGYTF	TGTGCCAGCAGTTCCATCGGGACAGGGGGCGGTTGGGGGGGCTACACCTTC
NA	TRBV18	NA	TRBJ1-1	CASSPDNTEAFF	TGTGCCAGCTCACCGGACAACACTGAAGCTTTCTTT
NA	TRBV29-1	NA	TRBJ2-3	CSAPSSGHTDTQYF	TGCAGCGCCCCTTCGTCAGGACACACAGATACGCAGTATTTT
NA	TRBV2	NA	TRBJ2-5	CASSEGLRETQYF	TGTGCCAGCAGTGAGGGTTTGAGGGAGACCCAGTACTTC
NA	TRBV7-2	NA	TRBJ2-5	CASSLLTGIAVETQYF	TGTGCCAGCAGCCTCCTTACAGGGATCGCGGTAGAGACCCAGTACTTC
TRBD2	TRBV28	once	TRBJ2-1	CASRPSVAGGPGEQFF	TGTGCCAGCAGACCTTCAGTTGCGGGGGGGCCGGGTGAGCAGTTCTTC
NA	TRBV2	NA	TRBJ1-6	CASRADLRNNSPLHF	TGTGCCAGCAGGGCCGATCTTAGGAATAATTCACCCCTCCACTTT
TRBD2	TRBV6-1	NA	TRBJ2-1	CASSVGYGTSGGSNEQFF	TGTGCCAGCAGTGTGGGATACGGGACTAGCGGGGGATCCAATGAGCAGTTCTTC
NA	TRBV14	NA	TRBJ2-3	CASSPLDGTSDTQYF	TGTGCCAGCAGCCCACTTGACGGCACCTCAGATACGCAGTATTTT
NA	TRBV12-5	NA	TRBJ1-1	CASGAGTANTEAFF	TGTGCTAGTGGGGCCGGGACGGCGAACACTGAAGCTTTCTTT
TRBD1	TRBV25-1	NA	TRBJ2-1	CASSKTGLYNEQFF	TGTGCCAGCAGTAAGACAGGGCTTTACAATGAGCAGTTCTTC
NA	TRBV9	NA	TRBJ2-2	CASSALGTGELFF	TGTGCCAGCAGCGCACTCGGGACCGGGGAGCTGTTTTTT
NA	TRBV4-1	NA	TRBJ1-1	CASSQDQGRMNTEAFF	TGCGCCAGCAGCCAAGACCAAGGGCGTATGAACACTGAAGCTTTCTTT
NA	TRBV6-5	once	TRBJ1-2	CASSQQGNYGYTF	TGTGCCAGCAGTCAGCAGGGAAACTATGGCTACACCTTC
NA	TRBV18	NA	TRBJ2-2	CASSGGDTGELFF	TGTGCCAGCTCCGGGGGCGACACCGGGGAGCTGTTTTTT
NA	TRBV5-1	NA	TRBJ1-6	CASSSYFGGGNSPLHF	TGCGCCAGCAGCTCGTACTTCGGGGGGGGTAATTCACCCCTCCACTTT